This is a list of T cell receptor beta chains from one sample in a study of shared clonotypes between healthy human individuals. Measured with immunoSEQ multiplex PCR; TCRdb has only the in-frame clones, and not every one. In the table there are some 1.5 million clones, roughly 96% of which are singletons. The sample was naive CD4+ T cells sorted from blood. These receptors were collected from a man aged 25-40 years in good health. The CDR3 runs from the conserved cysteine through the conserved F or W. D genes are given only for firm matches. The size of a clone is reported for some rows only, either as once, few or many, or as a class for expanded clones.

>TRBV7-2|TRBJ1-1|-|-
CASRSRTDMNTEAFF
TGTGCCAGCAGATCTCGGACAGATATGAACACTGAAGCTTTCTTT
>TRBV6-5|TRBJ2-1|-|TRBD2
CASSPTSGVANEQFF
TGTGCCAGCAGCCCAACTAGCGGGGTGGCGAATGAGCAGTTCTTC
>TRBV11-2|TRBJ2-7|-|TRBD1
CASSTPRRTGENSYEQYF
TGTGCCAGCAGCACCCCTAGGCGGACAGGGGAAAACTCCTACGAGCAGTACTTC
>TRBV5-1|TRBJ2-5|-|-
CASSIDSVGTQYF
TGCGCCAGCAGCATAGATTCGGTGGGGACCCAGTACTTC
>TRBV30|TRBJ2-2|-|TRBD2
CAWSRLAGPNTGELFF
TGTGCCTGGAGTAGACTAGCGGGGCCGAACACCGGGGAGCTGTTTTTT
>TRBV6-6|TRBJ2-3|-|-
CASSTVSTDTQYF
TGTGCCAGCAGCACAGTTTCCACAGATACGCAGTATTTT
>TRBV5-4|TRBJ2-7|-|TRBD1
CASSGDRGKMPYEQYF
TGTGCCAGCAGCGGGGACAGGGGGAAAATGCCCTACGAGCAGTACTTC
>TRBV18|TRBJ1-5|-|-
CASSPRVGQPQHF
TGTGCCAGCTCACCCCGAGTGGGTCAGCCCCAGCATTTT
>TRBV20-1|TRBJ2-5|-|-
CSASFPETQYF
TGCAGTGCTAGCTTTCCAGAGACCCAGTACTTC
>TRBV11-3|TRBJ1-1|-|-
CASSLSSNTEAFF
TGTGCCAGCAGCTTAAGTTCGAACACTGAAGCTTTCTTT
>TRBV6-6|TRBJ2-1|-|TRBD2
CASSYLAGAYNEQFF
TGTGCCAGCAGTTATCTAGCGGGAGCTTACAATGAGCAGTTCTTC
>TRBV27|TRBJ2-3|-|TRBD2
CASSLFSGTSGRARTDTQYF
TGTGCCAGCAGTTTATTCTCCGGGACTAGCGGGAGGGCCCGGACAGATACGCAGTATTTT
>TRBV5-1|TRBJ1-5|few|-
CASSLVGASNQPQHF
TGCGCCAGCAGCTTGGTGGGGGCTAGCAATCAGCCCCAGCATTTT
>TRBV5-4|TRBJ2-1|-|TRBD2
CASSLEGGAGGLYNEQFF
TGTGCCAGCAGCTTGGAGGGAGGTGCGGGAGGGTTGTACAATGAGCAGTTCTTC
>TRBV7-9|TRBJ2-7|few|-
CASSLEREQYF
TGTGCCAGCAGCTTAGAGCGGGAGCAGTACTTC
>TRBV18|TRBJ1-1|-|-
CASSPPLYPEAFF
TGTGCCAGCTCACCGCCCTTGTACCCTGAAGCTTTCTTT
>TRBV28|TRBJ2-1|-|-
CASSFPSEQFF
TGTGCCAGCAGTTTCCCGAGTGAGCAGTTCTTC